The subject of this entry is one TCR beta chain. Its antigen is still unknown. At one of its ends the junction is not consistent with the germline gene, which may arise from a read error. This sample stems from a study of identical twins. Study-wide points: With monozygotic twins, out-of-frame TCR alpha sharing exceeded what models estimated. Diverse VJ usage suggested most zero-insertion clonotypes were not invariant T cells.

TCRdb reprocessed the 5' RACE reads via MiXCR and lists one record per CDR3 protein. The sample records hundreds of thousands of distinct CDR3 sequences, more than 9% being singletons. The CDR3 spans 10 residues. Germline V CDR1 and CDR2: MNHEY, SVGEGT. Only healthy Caucasians were included as donors. These data were likewise used in another study, on yellow fever vaccine responses in identical twins. That paper adds: Twin vaccine T cell responses reportedly seemed partly convergent, partly personalized.

The rearrangement uses TRBV6-2 or TRBV6-3 and TRBJ1-2, with D unresolved. This clonotype was obtained from a woman between 18 and 29 years old in good health. The source material was PBMCs. In DNA form, the CDR3 reads TGTGCCAGCAGAAGCGACCTCTTCGCCTTC. Its protein is CASRSDLFAF.